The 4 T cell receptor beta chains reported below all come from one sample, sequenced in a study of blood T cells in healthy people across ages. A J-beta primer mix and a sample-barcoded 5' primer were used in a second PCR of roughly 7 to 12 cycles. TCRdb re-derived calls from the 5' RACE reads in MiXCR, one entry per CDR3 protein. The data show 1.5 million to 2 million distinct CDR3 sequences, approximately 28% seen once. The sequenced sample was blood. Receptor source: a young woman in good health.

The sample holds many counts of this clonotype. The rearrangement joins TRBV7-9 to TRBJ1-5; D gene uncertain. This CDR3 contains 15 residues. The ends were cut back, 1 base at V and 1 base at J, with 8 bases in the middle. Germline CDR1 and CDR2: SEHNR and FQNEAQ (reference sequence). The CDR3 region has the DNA TGTGCCAGCAGCTTAGGTAGTGACAGCAATCAGCCCCAGCATTTT. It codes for CASSLGSDSNQPQHF.

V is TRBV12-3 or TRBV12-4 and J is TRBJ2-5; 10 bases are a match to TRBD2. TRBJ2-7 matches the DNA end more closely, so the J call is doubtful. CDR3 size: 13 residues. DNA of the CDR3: TGTGCCAGTGGGCTAGCGGGAGCCTACGAGCAGTACTTC. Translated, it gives CASGLAGAYEQYF.

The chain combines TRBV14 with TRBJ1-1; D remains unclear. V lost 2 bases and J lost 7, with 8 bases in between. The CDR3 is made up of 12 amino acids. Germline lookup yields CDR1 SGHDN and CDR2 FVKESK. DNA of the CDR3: TGTGCCAGCAGCCAATGGGATGGTGAAGCTTTCTTT. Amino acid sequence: CASSQWDGEAFF. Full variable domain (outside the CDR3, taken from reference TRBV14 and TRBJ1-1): EAGVTQFPSHSVIEKGQTVTLRCDPISGHDNLYWYRRVMGKEIKFLLHFVKESKQDESGMPNNRFLAERTGGTYSTLKVQPAELEDSGVYFCASSQWDGEAFFGQGTRLTVV.

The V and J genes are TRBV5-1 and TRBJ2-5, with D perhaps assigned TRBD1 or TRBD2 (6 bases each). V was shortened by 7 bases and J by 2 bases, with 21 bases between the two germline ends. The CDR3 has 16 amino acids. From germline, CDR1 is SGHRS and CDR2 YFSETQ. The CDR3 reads CASGRRGRGSQETQYF. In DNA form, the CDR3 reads TGCGCCAGCGGACGACGGGGGCGGGGTTCACAAGAGACCCAGTACTTC.